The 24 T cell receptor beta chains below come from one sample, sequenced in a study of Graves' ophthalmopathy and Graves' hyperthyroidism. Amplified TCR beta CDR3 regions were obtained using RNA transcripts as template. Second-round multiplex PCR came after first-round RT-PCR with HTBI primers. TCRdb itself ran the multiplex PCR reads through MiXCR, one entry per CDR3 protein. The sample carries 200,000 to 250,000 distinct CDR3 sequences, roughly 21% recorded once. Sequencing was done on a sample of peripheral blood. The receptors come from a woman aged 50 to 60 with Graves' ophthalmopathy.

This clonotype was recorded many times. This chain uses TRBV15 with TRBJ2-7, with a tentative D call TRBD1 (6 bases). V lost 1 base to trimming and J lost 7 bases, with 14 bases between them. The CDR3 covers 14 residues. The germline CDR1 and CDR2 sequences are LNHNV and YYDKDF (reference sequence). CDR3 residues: CATSRATGRREQYF. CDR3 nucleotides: TGTGCCACCAGCAGAGCGACAGGACGGCGGGAGCAGTACTTC.

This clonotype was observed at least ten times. The CDR3 DNA is TGTGCCAGCAGTTACCCGACCGGGACAGGAGTTACTGAAGCTTTCTTT. Translated: CASSYPTGTGVTEAFF. The J gene is TRBJ1-1, the V gene TRBV6-5; 8 positions match TRBD1. This CDR3 comprises 16 residues. Looked up from germline, CDR1 is MNHEY and CDR2 is SVGAGI. The ends lost 2 bases at V and 5 bases at J; junction bases unmatched: 10.

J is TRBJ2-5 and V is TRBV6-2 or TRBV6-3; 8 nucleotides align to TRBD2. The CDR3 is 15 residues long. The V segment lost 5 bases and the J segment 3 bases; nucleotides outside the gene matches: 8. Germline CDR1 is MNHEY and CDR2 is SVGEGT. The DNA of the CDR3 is TGTGCCAGCAGTGGGGTAGCGGGGACGGAAGAGACCCAGTACTTC. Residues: CASSGVAGTEETQYF.

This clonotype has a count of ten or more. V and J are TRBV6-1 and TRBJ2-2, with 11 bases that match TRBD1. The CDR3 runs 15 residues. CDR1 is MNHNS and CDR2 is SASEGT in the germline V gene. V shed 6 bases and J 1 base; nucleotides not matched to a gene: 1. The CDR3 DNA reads TGTGCCAGCAGGGACAGGGGGCAGAACACCGGGGAGCTGTTTTTT. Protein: CASRDRGQNTGELFF.

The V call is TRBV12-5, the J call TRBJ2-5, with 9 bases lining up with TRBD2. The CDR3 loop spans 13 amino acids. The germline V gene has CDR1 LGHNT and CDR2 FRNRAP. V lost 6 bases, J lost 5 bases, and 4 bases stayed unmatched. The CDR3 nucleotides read TGTGCTAGTGGCCTCGGACTAGCGGAGACCCAGTACTTC. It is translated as CASGLGLAETQYF.

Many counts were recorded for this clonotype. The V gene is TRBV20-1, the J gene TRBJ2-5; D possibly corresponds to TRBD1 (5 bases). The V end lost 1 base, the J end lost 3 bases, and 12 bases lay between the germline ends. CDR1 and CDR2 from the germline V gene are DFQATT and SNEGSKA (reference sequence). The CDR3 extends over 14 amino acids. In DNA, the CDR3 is TGCAGTGCTAGAGTCGGGCAGGGCAAAGAGACCCAGTACTTC. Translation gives CSARVGQGKETQYF.

The DNA of the CDR3 is TGTGCCAGCAGTGAAGCGCTTACACCGCCAGGTGGCTACACCTTC. Its translation is CASSEALTPPGGYTF. The V call is TRBV6-1, the J call TRBJ1-2; D remains unclear. The CDR3 is made up of 15 amino acids. From germline, CDR1 is MNHNS and CDR2 SASEGT. V lost 0 bases and J 7 bases, leaving 15 bases between the germline ends.

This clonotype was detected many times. CDR3 protein: CAISEFRGNTEAFF. The CDR3 DNA is TGTGCCATCAGTGAGTTTAGGGGGAACACTGAAGCTTTCTTT. This sequence joins TRBV10-3 and TRBJ1-1, with D possibly TRBD1 on 5 matching bases. V gave up 1 base and J gave up 1 base, with 7 bases separating them. Germline V lookup: CDR1 ENHRY, CDR2 SYGVKD. The CDR3 length is 14 residues.

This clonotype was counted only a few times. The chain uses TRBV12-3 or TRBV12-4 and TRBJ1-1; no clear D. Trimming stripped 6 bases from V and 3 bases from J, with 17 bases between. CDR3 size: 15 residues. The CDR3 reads CASRPIGSYDTEAFF. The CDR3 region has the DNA TGTGCCAGCAGACCAATAGGTAGTTATGACACTGAAGCTTTCTTT.

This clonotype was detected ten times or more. CDR3 in DNA: TGTGCCAGCAGTCCCACGGTAGCGGGAGGGCCAGATACGCAGTATTTT. Its translation is CASSPTVAGGPDTQYF. The chain has TRBV27 and TRBJ2-3, with 11 positions matching TRBD2. V lost 5 bases, J lost 4 bases, and 8 bases stayed unmatched. This CDR3 is 16 amino acids long. Germline CDR1 reads MNHEY; CDR2 reads SMNVEV (reference sequence).

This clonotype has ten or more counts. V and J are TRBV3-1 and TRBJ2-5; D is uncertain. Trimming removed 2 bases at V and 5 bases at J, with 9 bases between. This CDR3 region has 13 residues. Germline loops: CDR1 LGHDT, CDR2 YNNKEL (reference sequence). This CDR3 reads CASSQNPRETQYF. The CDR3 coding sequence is TGTGCCAGCAGCCAAAACCCTCGGGAGACCCAGTACTTC.

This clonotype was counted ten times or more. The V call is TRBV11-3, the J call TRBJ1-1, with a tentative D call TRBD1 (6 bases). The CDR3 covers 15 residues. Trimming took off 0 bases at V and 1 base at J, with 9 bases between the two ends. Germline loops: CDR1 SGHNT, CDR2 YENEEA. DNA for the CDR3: TGTGCCAGCAGCTTAGATGGACAGAGGAACACTGAAGCTTTCTTT. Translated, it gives CASSLDGQRNTEAFF.

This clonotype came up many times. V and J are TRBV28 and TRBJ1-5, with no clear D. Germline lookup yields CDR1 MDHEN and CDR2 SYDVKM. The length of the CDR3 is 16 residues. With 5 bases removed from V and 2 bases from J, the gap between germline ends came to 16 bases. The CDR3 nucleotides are TGTGCCAGCAGTAAACTAGGGTTCCTAGGCAATCAGCCCCAGCATTTT. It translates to CASSKLGFLGNQPQHF.

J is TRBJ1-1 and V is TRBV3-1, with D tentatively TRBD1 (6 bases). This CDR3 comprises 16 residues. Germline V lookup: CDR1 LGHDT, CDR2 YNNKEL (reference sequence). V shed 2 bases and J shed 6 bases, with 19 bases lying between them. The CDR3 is CASSQPIQGRNPEAFF. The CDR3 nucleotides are TGTGCCAGCAGCCAACCAATCCAGGGGCGCAATCCTGAAGCTTTCTTT.

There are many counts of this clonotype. This chain's CDR3 is CASSITRGQGDQPQHF. CDR3 nucleotide sequence: TGTGCCAGTAGTATTACAAGGGGACAGGGTGATCAGCCCCAGCATTTT. The V call is TRBV19, the J call TRBJ1-5, with 9 bases matching TRBD1. This CDR3 has 16 residues. V was clipped by 3 bases and J by 5 bases; unmatched bases: 8. From germline, CDR1 is LNHDA and CDR2 SQIVND (reference sequence).

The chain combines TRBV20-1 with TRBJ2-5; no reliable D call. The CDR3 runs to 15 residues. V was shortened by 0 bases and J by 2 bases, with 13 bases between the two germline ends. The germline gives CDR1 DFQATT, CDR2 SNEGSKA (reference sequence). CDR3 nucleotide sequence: TGCAGTGCTAGAGATACGGCGCAAACTCAAGAGACCCAGTACTTC. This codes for CSARDTAQTQETQYF.

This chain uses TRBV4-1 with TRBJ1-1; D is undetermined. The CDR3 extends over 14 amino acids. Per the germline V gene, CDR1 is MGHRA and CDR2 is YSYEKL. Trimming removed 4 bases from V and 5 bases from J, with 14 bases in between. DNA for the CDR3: TGCGCCAGCAGCCTCGGGATAGAGAATACTGAAGCTTTCTTT. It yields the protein CASSLGIENTEAFF.

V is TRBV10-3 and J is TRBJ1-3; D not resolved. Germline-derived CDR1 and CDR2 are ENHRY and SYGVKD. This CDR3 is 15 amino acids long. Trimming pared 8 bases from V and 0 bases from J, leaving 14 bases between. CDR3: CAIRKLTISGNTIYF. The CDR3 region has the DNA TGTGCCATCCGGAAATTAACCATCTCTGGAAACACCATATATTTT.

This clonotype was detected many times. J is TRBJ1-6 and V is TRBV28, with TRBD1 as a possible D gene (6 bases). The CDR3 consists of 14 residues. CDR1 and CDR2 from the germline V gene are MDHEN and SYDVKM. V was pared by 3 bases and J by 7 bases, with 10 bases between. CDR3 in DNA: TGTGCCAGCAGTTTTCAGGACAGCAATTCACCCCTCCACTTT. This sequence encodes CASSFQDSNSPLHF.

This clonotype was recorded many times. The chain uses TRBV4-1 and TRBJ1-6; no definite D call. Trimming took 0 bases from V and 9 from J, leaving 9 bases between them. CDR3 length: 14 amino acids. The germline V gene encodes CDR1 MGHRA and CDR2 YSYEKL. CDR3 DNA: TGCGCCAGCAGCCAAGATGTGGGCGCTTCACCCCTCCACTTT. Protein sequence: CASSQDVGASPLHF.

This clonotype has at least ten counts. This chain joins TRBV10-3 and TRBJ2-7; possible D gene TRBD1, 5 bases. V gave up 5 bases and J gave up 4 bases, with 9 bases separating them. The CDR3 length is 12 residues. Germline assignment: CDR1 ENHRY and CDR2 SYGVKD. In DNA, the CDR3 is TGTGCCATCAGTTCCCCAGGGTACGAGCAGTACTTC. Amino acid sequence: CAISSPGYEQYF.

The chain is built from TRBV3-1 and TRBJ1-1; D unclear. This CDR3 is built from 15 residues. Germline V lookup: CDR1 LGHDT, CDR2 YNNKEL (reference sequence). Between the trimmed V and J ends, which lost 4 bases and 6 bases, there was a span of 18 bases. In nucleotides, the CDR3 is TGTGCCAGCAGCCCTACATTGGGCAATTTTGCTGAAGCTTTCTTT. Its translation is CASSPTLGNFAEAFF.

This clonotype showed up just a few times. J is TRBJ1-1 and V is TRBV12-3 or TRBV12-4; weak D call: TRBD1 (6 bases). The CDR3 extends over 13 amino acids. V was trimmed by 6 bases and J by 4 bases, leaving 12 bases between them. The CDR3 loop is CASSWDKATEAFF. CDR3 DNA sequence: TGTGCCAGCAGCTGGGACAAGGCCACTGAAGCTTTCTTT.

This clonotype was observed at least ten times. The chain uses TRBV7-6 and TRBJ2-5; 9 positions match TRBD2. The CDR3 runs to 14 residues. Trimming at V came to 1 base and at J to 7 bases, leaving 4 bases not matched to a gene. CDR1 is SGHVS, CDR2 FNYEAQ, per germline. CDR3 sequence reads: CASSLEVLAGTQYF. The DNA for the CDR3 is TGTGCCAGCAGCTTAGAAGTACTAGCGGGGACCCAGTACTTC.